These 32 T cell receptor beta chains were all obtained from the same sample, sequenced in a study of blood T cell repertoires in COVID-19. Sequencing was performed with immunoSEQ multiplex PCR; in TCRdb, only in-frame clones are kept and a portion is missing. The sample lists 200,000 to 250,000 clones, 80% to 90% occurring once. The sequencing sample was made of PBMCs or T cells enriched from blood (not recorded which). The receptors here all came from a woman between 50 and 59 years old who had been exposed to COVID-19.

V gene TRBV13 combines with J gene TRBJ2-7, with TRBD1 as a possible D gene (5 bases). Germline V gene sequence: CDR1 PRHDT, CDR2 FYEKMQ (reference sequence). The V end was cut by 4 bases, the J end by 9 bases, with 16 bases between. The CDR3 has 13 amino acids. The CDR3 DNA reads as TGTGCCAGCAGCTCCGCAGGGATTTGGGGGCAGTACTTC. Translated, it gives CASSSAGIWGQYF.

The V and J genes are TRBV19 and TRBJ1-1, with 7 bases matching TRBD1. Germline assignment: CDR1 LNHDA and CDR2 SQIVND (reference sequence). CDR3 length: 14 residues. Germline trimming cut 3 bases from V and 0 bases from J; bases unmatched to any gene: 1. The CDR3 DNA follows: TGTGCCAGTAGTATTCAGGGGGTGAACACTGAAGCTTTCTTT. This sequence encodes CASSIQGVNTEAFF.

J is TRBJ2-5 and V is TRBV6-1; 7 bases agree with TRBD2. Germline V CDR1 and CDR2: MNHNS, SASEGT. V was pared by 0 bases and J by 3 bases, with 7 bases of the junction left unmatched. The CDR3 is made up of 16 amino acids. The CDR3 coding sequence is TGTGCCAGCAGTGAAGCGTATGGGGGGACTAAAGAGACCCAGTACTTC. Its protein product is CASSEAYGGTKETQYF.

The chain links TRBV6-5 to TRBJ1-1; D unclear. The CDR3 runs to 15 residues. The V end was cut by 6 bases, the J end by 6 bases, with 20 bases between. CDR1 is MNHEY, CDR2 SVGAGI, per germline. The CDR3 DNA sequence: TGTGCCAGCAGCCCCTTAGGAGTCTCCAGCGCTGAAGCTTTCTTT. Translated, it gives CASSPLGVSSAEAFF.

The chain employs TRBV6-5 and TRBJ1-4, with 10 bases matching TRBD1. The germline V gene encodes CDR1 MNHEY and CDR2 SVGAGI. V was pared by 5 bases and J by 6 bases, with 6 bases of the junction left unmatched. The CDR3 consists of 15 residues. The CDR3 sequence is CASSRPGTGDEKLFF. The CDR3 nucleotides are TGTGCCAGCAGTAGGCCCGGGACAGGGGATGAAAAACTGTTTTTT.

This clone has a handful of counts. V gene TRBV29-1 combines with J gene TRBJ2-2; 9 nucleotides align to TRBD1. The CDR3 totals 14 residues. From germline, CDR1 is SQVTM and CDR2 ANQGSEA. V lost 4 bases, J lost 3 bases, and 3 bases stayed unmatched. The CDR3 is CSVVQGADTGELFF. CDR3 DNA sequence: TGCAGCGTTGTACAGGGGGCGGACACCGGGGAGCTGTTTTTT.

The chain combines TRBV6-5 with TRBJ2-7, with 8 bases that match TRBD1. This CDR3 region has 14 residues. CDR1 is MNHEY and CDR2 is SVGAGI in the germline V gene. V was pared by 5 bases and J by 3 bases, with 6 bases of the junction left unmatched. The CDR3 sequence: CASSRTGSDYEQYF. The CDR3 bases are TGTGCCAGCAGTCGGACAGGGAGCGACTACGAGCAGTACTTC.

The J gene is TRBJ1-3, the V gene TRBV27, with 8 nucleotides matching TRBD1. Losses at the gene ends were 5 bases for V and 4 bases for J; bases not matched to a gene: 4. The CDR3 totals 14 residues. Per germline, CDR1 MNHEY and CDR2 SMNVEV (reference sequence). The CDR3 reads CASSRTGNGNTIYF. The CDR3 DNA sequence: TGTGCCAGCAGTAGGACAGGGAACGGAAACACCATATATTTT.

The rearrangement uses TRBV27 and TRBJ2-4; the match to TRBD1 covers 12 bases. The CDR3 is 19 amino acids. J gave up 0 bases and V 5 bases, and 11 bases lay outside the gene matches. CDR1 MNHEY and CDR2 SMNVEV come from the germline V gene (reference sequence). DNA for the CDR3: TGTGCCAGCAGTCCTACGGAGGGACAGGGGGCCTTAGCCAAAAACATTCAGTACTTC. Residues: CASSPTEGQGALAKNIQYF.

The gene calls are TRBV7-8 and TRBJ1-5; weak D call: TRBD1 (6 bases). Germline V gene lookup returns CDR1 SGHVS and CDR2 FQNEAQ. The CDR3 loop spans 16 amino acids. The ends were cut back, 5 bases at V and 1 base at J, with 15 bases in the middle. The CDR3 spells CASSVNREGSNQPQHF. The CDR3, as DNA: TGTGCCAGCAGCGTAAACAGGGAGGGAAGCAATCAGCCCCAGCATTTT.

This rearrangement joins TRBV2 to TRBJ1-4; tentatively, D is TRBD1 (6 bases). Germline assignment: CDR1 SNHLY and CDR2 FYNNEI. The V and J ends lost 8 bases and 7 bases respectively, with 17 bases between them. The CDR3 has 14 amino acids. CDR3 coding DNA: TGTGCCAGCCAGGACAGCCAACCTCCTGAAAAACTGTTTTTT. Translation gives CASQDSQPPEKLFF. Complete variable domain (other parts from reference TRBV2 and TRBJ1-4): EPEVTQTPSHQVTQMGQEVILRCVPISNHLYFYWYRQILGQKVEFLVSFYNNEISEKSEIFDDQFSVERPDGSNFTLKIRSTKLEDSAMYFCASQDSQPPEKLFFGSGTQLSVL.

This sequence joins TRBV9 and TRBJ1-1; D remains ambiguous. This CDR3 comprises 13 residues. The germline V gene encodes CDR1 SGDLS and CDR2 YYNGEE. Between the trimmed V and J ends, which lost 0 bases and 5 bases, there was a span of 8 bases. The CDR3: CASSVDQRTEAFF. CDR3 DNA sequence: TGTGCCAGCAGCGTAGACCAGAGGACTGAAGCTTTCTTT.

The DNA for the CDR3 is TGTGCCAGCAGTCCATCGGACAGGGGTTTTGGCTACACCTTC. Amino acid sequence: CASSPSDRGFGYTF. The gene calls are TRBV6-5 and TRBJ1-2, with 9 bases lining up with TRBD1. Germline values: CDR1 MNHEY, CDR2 SVGAGI. CDR3 length: 14 residues. J lost 7 bases, V lost 5 bases, and 8 bases had no gene match.

The rearrangement joins TRBV9 to TRBJ2-7; 9 bases align to TRBD2. CDR1 and CDR2 (germline): SGDLS, YYNGEE. With 0 bases clipped from V and 5 bases from J, the junction kept 6 bases outside the gene matches. CDR3 length: 15 residues. The DNA of the CDR3 is TGTGCCAGCAGCGTAGTAGGCGGGGGGGCCAACGAGCAGTACTTC. Residues: CASSVVGGGANEQYF.

The chain recombines TRBV3-1 (or the pseudogene TRBV3-2) with TRBJ2-5; 11 bases fit TRBD2. Trimming at V came to 9 bases and at J to 1 base, leaving 16 bases not matched to a gene. Germline loops: CDR1 LGHDT, CDR2 YNNKEL (reference sequence). CDR3 size: 18 residues. This chain's CDR3 is CARQTDNSGGDSQETQYF. The CDR3 DNA is TGTGCCAGACAAACGGACAATAGCGGGGGGGATTCCCAAGAGACCCAGTACTTC.

The chain is built from TRBV18 and TRBJ1-4, with D possibly being TRBD1 (6 bases). CDR3 length: 15 amino acids. V was shortened by 5 bases and J by 7 bases, with 17 bases between the two germline ends. From germline, CDR1 is KGHSH and CDR2 LQKENI. Here the CDR3 DNA reads TGTGCCAGCTCATCGAACCAGGGGCGCGGTGAAAAACTGTTTTTT. Translation: CASSSNQGRGEKLFF.

The chain recombines TRBV11-2 with TRBJ2-1; tentative D call: TRBD1 (6 bases). This CDR3 region has 15 residues. V was clipped by 6 bases and J by 0 bases, with 12 bases between them. The germline CDR1 and CDR2 sequences are SGHAT and FQNNGV. CDR3 region: CASSLTGPSYNEQFF. Written as DNA, the CDR3 is TGTGCCAGCAGTTTGACAGGTCCCTCCTACAATGAGCAGTTCTTC.

In this sample, this clone turned up a few times. The V call is TRBV28, the J call TRBJ1-2; perhaps TRBD1 as D (6 bases). Trimming removed 2 bases from V and 4 bases from J, with 14 bases in between. This CDR3 region has 15 residues. CDR1 is MDHEN, CDR2 SYDVKM, per germline. Here the CDR3 reads CASSLLPDRSYGYTF. CDR3 nucleotides: TGTGCCAGCAGTTTACTCCCCGACAGGTCCTATGGCTACACCTTC.

The genes are TRBV6-5 and TRBJ2-5; D is perhaps TRBD1 (7 bases). This CDR3 spans 12 amino acids. Trimming left V 5 bases short and J 7 bases short, with 11 bases between. Germline V CDR1 and CDR2: MNHEY, SVGAGI. The CDR3 here is CASSNQGGTQYF. The DNA for the CDR3 is TGTGCCAGCAGTAATCAGGGGGGGACCCAGTACTTC.

The CDR3 reads CASSAGAITQYF. CDR3 nucleotides: TGTGCCAGCAGTGCGGGGGCGATTACGCAGTATTTT. The chain has TRBV12-3 or TRBV12-4 and TRBJ2-3; TRBD2 is a possible D gene (7 bases). Deletions cut 5 bases from V and 8 bases from J, with 11 bases between. The CDR3 is made up of 12 amino acids.

V and J are TRBV5-4 and TRBJ1-2, with TRBD1 as a possible D gene (6 bases). This CDR3 is built from 16 residues. Per germline, CDR1 SGHNT and CDR2 YYREEE (reference sequence). Trimming stripped 0 bases from V and 5 bases from J, with 17 bases between. The CDR3 nucleotides are TGTGCCAGCAGCTTGGACAGGGCAGCGTCGAGGTATGGCTACACCTTC. This sequence encodes CASSLDRAASRYGYTF.

The chain employs TRBV1 and TRBJ2-1; the DNA was not used to check the table's D call, TRBD1. TRBV1 is tagged as a pseudogene. The CDR3 contains 19 residues. CDR3 nucleotides: TGCACCAGCAGCCAAGATTTAGATGGAGGGGACAGGGGAGATGGTGAGCAGTTCTTC. It specifies CTSSQDLDGGDRGDGEQFF.

This clone was counted a few times. This chain joins TRBV6-5 and TRBJ2-7; 7 bases are shared with TRBD1. With 0 bases clipped from V and 6 bases from J, the junction kept 5 bases outside the gene matches. The length of the CDR3 is 14 residues. CDR1 is MNHEY and CDR2 is SVGAGI in the germline V gene. This chain's CDR3 is CASSYSNRDSEQYF. The CDR3 nucleotides read TGTGCCAGCAGTTACTCTAACAGGGACAGCGAGCAGTACTTC.

The chain employs TRBV6-1 and TRBJ1-2; no firm D call. The CDR3 is 15 residues long. CDR1 and CDR2 (germline): MNHNS, SASEGT. Trimming left V 0 bases short and J 8 bases short, with 16 bases between. This CDR3 reads CASSEAHVGGLGYTF. The CDR3, as DNA: TGTGCCAGCAGTGAAGCGCACGTTGGAGGGTTAGGCTACACCTTC.

This clone was observed a handful of times. This chain uses TRBV27 with TRBJ2-1; 7 bases align to TRBD2. Germline CDR1 MNHEY, CDR2 SMNVEV (reference sequence). V gave up 6 bases and J gave up 2 bases; unmatched junction bases: 4. The CDR3 covers 14 residues. The CDR3 reads CASRPGGAYNEQFF. CDR3 nucleotides: TGTGCCAGCAGGCCGGGGGGTGCCTACAATGAGCAGTTCTTC.

This clone has only one observation. V and J are TRBV11-2 and TRBJ1-4, with a weak D call TRBD1 (5 bases). The V and J ends lost 3 bases and 7 bases respectively, with 15 bases between them. In germline, CDR1 is SGHAT, CDR2 FQNNGV. The length of the CDR3 is 15 residues. The CDR3 loop is CASSLVPGSGEKLFF. CDR3 DNA: TGTGCCAGCAGCTTGGTCCCAGGGTCGGGTGAAAAACTGTTTTTT.

The gene calls are TRBV18 and TRBJ1-2; 9 bases align to TRBD1. With 6 bases clipped from V and 3 bases from J, the junction kept 5 bases outside the gene matches. The germline V gene encodes CDR1 KGHSH and CDR2 LQKENI. The length of the CDR3 is 14 residues. CDR3: CASSLDRGDYGYTF. In nucleotides, the CDR3 is TGTGCCAGCTCCCTTGACAGGGGGGACTATGGCTACACCTTC.

There are a few counts of this clone. CDR3 in DNA: TGTGCCAGCAGCAGGGAGGGGAATTCACCCCTCCACTTT. It translates to CASSREGNSPLHF. The chain couples TRBV3-1 (or the pseudogene TRBV3-2) to TRBJ1-6; weak D call: TRBD1 (5 bases). There are 13 residues in the CDR3. Germline CDR1 and CDR2: LGHDT and YNNKEL (reference sequence). V lost 5 bases to trimming and J lost 7 bases, with 9 bases between them.

The CDR3 sequence: CASSQDRGFSYNEQFF. The CDR3 DNA follows: TGCGCCAGCAGCCAAGACAGGGGCTTTTCCTACAATGAGCAGTTCTTC. J is TRBJ2-1 and V is TRBV4-1; perhaps TRBD1 as D (6 bases). The CDR3 is 16 amino acids. In germline, CDR1 is MGHRA, CDR2 YSYEKL. Deletions cut 0 bases from V and 1 base from J, with 10 bases between.

This clone has only one observation. This chain connects TRBV23-1 to TRBJ1-3, with 7 positions matching TRBD1. TRBV23-1 is treated as an ORF (open reading frame) with a function not yet certain. The V segment lost 1 base and the J segment 7 bases; nucleotides outside the gene matches: 13. There are 17 residues in the CDR3. Here the CDR3 reads CASSQWLVRTGGNTIYF. The CDR3 DNA is TGCGCCAGCAGTCAATGGTTAGTTCGGACAGGAGGTAACACCATATATTTT.

V is TRBV4-1 and J is TRBJ1-1; D possibly corresponds to TRBD1 (6 bases). Germline-derived CDR1 and CDR2 are MGHRA and YSYEKL. The CDR3 consists of 15 residues. V was pared by 4 bases and J by 4 bases, with 16 bases between. The CDR3 DNA reads TGCGCCAGCAGCCCATCGGACAGAAGGGCCACTGAAGCTTTCTTT. Its translation: CASSPSDRRATEAFF.

J is TRBJ2-1 and V is TRBV24-1; D possibly corresponds to TRBD2 (6 bases). The germline gives CDR1 KGHDR, CDR2 SFDVKD. V was pared by 3 bases and J by 2 bases, with 16 bases between. CDR3 length: 17 amino acids. CDR3 in amino acids: CATSDPAAAGPYNEQFF. In DNA, the CDR3 is TGTGCCACCAGTGATCCAGCGGCAGCGGGTCCCTACAATGAGCAGTTCTTC.